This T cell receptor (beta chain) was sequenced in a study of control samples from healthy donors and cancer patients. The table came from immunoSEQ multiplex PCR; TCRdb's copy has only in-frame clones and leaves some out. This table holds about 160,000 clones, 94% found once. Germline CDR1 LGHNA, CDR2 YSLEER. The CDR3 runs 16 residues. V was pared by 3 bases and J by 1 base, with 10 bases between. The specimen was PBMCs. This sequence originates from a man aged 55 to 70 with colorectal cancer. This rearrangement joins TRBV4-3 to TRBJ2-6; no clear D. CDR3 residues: CASSQAYSSGANVLTF. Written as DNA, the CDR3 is TGCGCCAGCAGCCAGGCCTACAGTTCTGGGGCCAACGTCCTGACTTTC.